This T cell receptor (beta chain) was obtained from a study of identical twins. This clonotype has a handful of counts. Template switching added a universal primer site; cDNA carried unique molecular identifiers. TCRdb itself ran the 5' RACE reads through MiXCR, one entry per CDR3 protein. The sample holds under 900,000 distinct CDR3 sequences, about 18% seen once. The CDR3 loop spans 12 amino acids. The germline V and J ends were trimmed by 0 bases and 9 bases, with 9 bases remaining between them. Germline V lookup: CDR1 DFQATT, CDR2 SNEGSKA (reference sequence). Another study also made use of these data, one on T cells expressing NK-cell markers. That work contributes: Of the CD8+ T cell pool in about six donors, roughly 1.0-7.0% was accounted for by dominant NKG2C+ clonotypes. Also leading the CD3+CD56-NKG2C+ fraction in a few donors were these clonotypes.

The specimen sequenced was PBMCs. The chain recombines TRBV20-1 with TRBJ2-1; tentatively, D is TRBD1 or TRBD2 (5 bases each). The TCR originated in a woman aged 18-29 years in good health. The CDR3 loop is CSARDLGGEQFF. The CDR3 DNA reads as TGCAGTGCTAGAGATCTTGGGGGTGAGCAGTTCTTC.